This entry lists 5 T cell receptor beta chains sequenced from one sample in a study of T cell responses to AZD1222 COVID-19 vaccine. Clones were sequenced by immunoSEQ multiplex PCR, and TCRdb holds only the in-frame ones, with some missing. The data contain about 120,000 clones, around 90% of them singletons. This sample comprised peripheral blood, obtained 28 days after the second AZD1222 dose. These receptors were taken from an adult who received the AZD1222 COVID-19 vaccine.

The rearrangement joins TRBV12-3 or TRBV12-4 to TRBJ1-1; D ambiguous. V was shortened by 7 bases and J by 4 bases, with 10 bases between the two germline ends. This CDR3 region has 12 residues. For the CDR3, the DNA is TGTGCCAGCACCCTATTAGGCACTGAAGCTTTCTTT. As protein: CASTLLGTEAFF.

This CDR3 reads CASSVAVTDTQYF. The CDR3 DNA is TGTGCCAGCAGCGTAGCAGTAACAGATACGCAGTATTTT. The J gene is TRBJ2-3, the V gene TRBV9; D is undetermined. The germline V gene has CDR1 SGDLS and CDR2 YYNGEE. This CDR3 is 13 amino acids long. Trimming stripped 0 bases from V and 3 bases from J, with 5 bases between.

This chain joins TRBV3-1 (or the pseudogene TRBV3-2) and TRBJ2-4; the match to TRBD1 covers 9 bases. Germline V CDR1 and CDR2: LGHDT, YNNKEL (reference sequence). CDR3 length equals 14 residues. The trim removed 3 bases at V and 6 bases at J, leaving 3 bases unmatched. This chain's CDR3 is CASSQDRGVNIQYF. CDR3 nucleotides: TGTGCCAGCAGCCAGGACAGGGGCGTAAACATTCAGTACTTC.

The chain uses TRBV5-4 and TRBJ1-1; no clear D. Trimming took off 4 bases at V and 4 bases at J, with 11 bases between the two ends. Germline V gives CDR1 SGHNT, CDR2 YYREEE (reference sequence). This CDR3 contains 13 residues. CDR3 amino acids: CASSLMESTEAFF. The CDR3 DNA reads as TGTGCCAGCAGCCTTATGGAGAGCACTGAAGCTTTCTTT.

The genes are TRBV3-1 (or the pseudogene TRBV3-2) and TRBJ2-1; no firm D call. The V and J ends lost 3 bases and 3 bases respectively, with 15 bases between them. CDR1 LGHDT and CDR2 YNNKEL come from the germline V gene (reference sequence). The CDR3 is 16 amino acids. CDR3 sequence reads: CASSHRPASFYNEQFF. Here the CDR3 DNA reads TGTGCCAGCAGCCACCGCCCAGCGAGTTTCTACAATGAGCAGTTCTTC.